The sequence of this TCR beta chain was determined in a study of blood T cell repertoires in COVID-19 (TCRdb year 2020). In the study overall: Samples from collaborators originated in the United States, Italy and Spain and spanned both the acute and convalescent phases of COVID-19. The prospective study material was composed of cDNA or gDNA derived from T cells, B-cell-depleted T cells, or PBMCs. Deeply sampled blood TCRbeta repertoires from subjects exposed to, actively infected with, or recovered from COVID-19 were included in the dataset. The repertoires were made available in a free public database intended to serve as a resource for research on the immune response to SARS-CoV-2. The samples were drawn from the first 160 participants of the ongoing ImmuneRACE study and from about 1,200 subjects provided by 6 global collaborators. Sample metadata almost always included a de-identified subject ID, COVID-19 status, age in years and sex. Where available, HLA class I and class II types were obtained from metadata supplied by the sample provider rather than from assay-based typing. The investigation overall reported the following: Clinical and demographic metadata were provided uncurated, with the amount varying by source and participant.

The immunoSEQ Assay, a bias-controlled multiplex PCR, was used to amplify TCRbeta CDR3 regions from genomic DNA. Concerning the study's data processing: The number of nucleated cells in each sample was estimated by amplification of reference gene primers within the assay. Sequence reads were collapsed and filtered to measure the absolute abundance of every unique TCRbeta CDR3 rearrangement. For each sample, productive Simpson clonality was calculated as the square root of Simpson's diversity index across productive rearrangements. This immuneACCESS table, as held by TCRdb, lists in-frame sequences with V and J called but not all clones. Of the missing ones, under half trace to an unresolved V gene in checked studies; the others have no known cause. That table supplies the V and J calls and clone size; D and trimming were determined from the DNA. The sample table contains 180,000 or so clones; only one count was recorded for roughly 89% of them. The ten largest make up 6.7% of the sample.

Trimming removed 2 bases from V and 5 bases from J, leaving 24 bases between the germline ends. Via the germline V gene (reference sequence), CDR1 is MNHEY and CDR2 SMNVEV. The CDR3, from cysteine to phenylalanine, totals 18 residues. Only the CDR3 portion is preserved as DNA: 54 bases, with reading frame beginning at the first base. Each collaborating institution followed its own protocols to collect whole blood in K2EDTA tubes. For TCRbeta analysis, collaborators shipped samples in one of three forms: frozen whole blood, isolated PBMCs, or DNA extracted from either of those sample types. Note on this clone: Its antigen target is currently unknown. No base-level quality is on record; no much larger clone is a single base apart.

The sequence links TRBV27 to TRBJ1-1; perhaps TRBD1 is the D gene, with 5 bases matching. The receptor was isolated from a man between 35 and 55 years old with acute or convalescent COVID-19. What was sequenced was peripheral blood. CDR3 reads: CASSLRKRLGGLGTEAFF. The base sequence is TGTGCCAGCAGTTTAAGAAAGCGTCTGGGGGGGTTGGGAACTGAAGCTTTCTTT.